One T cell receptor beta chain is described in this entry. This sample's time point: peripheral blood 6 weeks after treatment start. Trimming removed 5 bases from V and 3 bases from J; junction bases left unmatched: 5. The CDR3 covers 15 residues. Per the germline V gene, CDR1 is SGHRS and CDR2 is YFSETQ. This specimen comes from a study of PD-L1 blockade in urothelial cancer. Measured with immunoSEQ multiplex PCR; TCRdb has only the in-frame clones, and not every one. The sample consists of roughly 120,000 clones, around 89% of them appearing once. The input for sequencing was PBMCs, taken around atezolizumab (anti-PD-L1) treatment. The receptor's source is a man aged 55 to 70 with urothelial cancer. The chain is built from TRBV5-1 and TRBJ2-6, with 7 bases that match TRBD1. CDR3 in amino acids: CASRQTGFGANVLTF. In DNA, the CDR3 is TGCGCCAGCAGACAGACAGGGTTTGGGGCCAACGTCCTGACTTTC.